This T cell receptor beta chain was captured by sequencing in a study of tumor-infiltrating lymphocytes in primary liver carcinoma. Reverse transcription of 500 to 650 ng total RNA with a constant-region primer produced TCR beta cDNA. Slightly modified ARM-PCR, run as three nested multiplex PCR rounds, produced the TCR beta libraries. TCRdb analysed the multiplex PCR reads with MiXCR anew, one entry per CDR3 protein. The sample lists 70,000 to 95,000 distinct CDR3 sequences, over 60% seen once, with around a quarter in the top ten. The sample holds a few counts of this clonotype. The target antigen is unknown. Study-level points and caveats: Among the pair types, tumor region pairs showed more overlap than tumor-adjacent and tumor-blood pairs. Present in all five tumor regions were only about 7.5-25% of the top clones.

Unsorted bulk tissue of roughly 18-32 mg yielded co-extracted RNA and DNA. The receptor comes from a man aged 35 to 55 with primary liver carcinoma and hepatitis B virus infection. Sequencing input: liver tumor tissue from sampling region 4. Subset meaning: tumor region T4, right-lateral pole.

The CDR3 DNA sequence: TGCAGCGTCAAGTTTGGACAGTCGATCTATGGCTACACCTTC. This gives the protein CSVKFGQSIYGYTF. The rearrangement uses TRBV29-1 and TRBJ1-2; D might be TRBD1 (6 bases). Germline V CDR1 and CDR2: SQVTM, ANQGSEA. V lost 6 bases and J lost 4, with 18 bases in between. The CDR3 runs 14 residues.